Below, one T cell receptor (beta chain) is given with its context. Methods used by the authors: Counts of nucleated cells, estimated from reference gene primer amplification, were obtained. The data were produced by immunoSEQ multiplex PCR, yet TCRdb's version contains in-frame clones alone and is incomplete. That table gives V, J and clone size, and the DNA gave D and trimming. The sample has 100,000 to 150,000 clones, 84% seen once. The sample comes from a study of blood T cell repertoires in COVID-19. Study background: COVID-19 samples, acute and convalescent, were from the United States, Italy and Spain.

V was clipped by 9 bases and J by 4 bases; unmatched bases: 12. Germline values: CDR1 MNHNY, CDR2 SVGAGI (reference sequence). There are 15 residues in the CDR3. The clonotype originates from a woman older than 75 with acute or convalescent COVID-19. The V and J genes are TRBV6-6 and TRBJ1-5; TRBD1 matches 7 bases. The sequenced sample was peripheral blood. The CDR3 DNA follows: TGTGCCAGTCAGTCAGGGGGTTTTGAAAATCAGCCCCAGCATTTT. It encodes CASQSGGFENQPQHF.